The clone carrying this T cell receptor beta chain came up a few times. Antigen: not known. CDR1 is SGHDT, CDR2 YYEEEE, per germline. Unmatched junction bases numbered 5, after V lost 4 bases and J lost 8 bases. The CDR3 runs to 13 residues. This sample was taken from a study of shared clonotypes between healthy human individuals. Points from the study as a whole: Compared with clonotypes that all four donors shared, non-shared clonotypes had lower generation probabilities.

Profiling relied on immunoSEQ multiplex PCR, and the TCRdb table lists in-frame clones only, not all of them. The sample has about 1 million clones, more than 65% seen once; the top ten hold roughly 1.5%. This TCR came from a man between 18 and 35 years old in good health. This chain uses TRBV5-6 with TRBJ1-3, with 8 positions matching TRBD1. The sample consisted of memory CD4+ T cells sorted from blood. As to subset: CD45RA-negative fraction. CDR3 nucleotides: TGTGCCAGCAGCCGACAGGGGTTATACACCATATATTTT. Translated, it gives CASSRQGLYTIYF.